Listed below are T cell receptor beta chains from one sample, sequenced in a study of T-cell reconstitution after alpha-beta-depleted transplantation in children. TCRdb passed the PCR reads through MiXCR, listing each CDR3 protein once. The sample shows a few hundred thousand distinct CDR3 sequences, about a tenth of them seen only once. The input for sequencing was PBMCs, taken before TCRalphabeta/CD19-depleted stem cell transplant. These receptor sequences come from a boy less than two years old with acute myeloid leukemia, due to receive a stem cell transplant. The CDR3 runs from the conserved cysteine through the conserved F or W. D genes are given only for firm matches. Expanded clones get a size class; other rows say once, few or many, or leave the size out.

D: NA; J: TRBJ2-7; size: many; V: TRBV28; DNA: TGTGCCAGCAGTTTTAGCGTTTCCTACGAGCAGTACTTC; CDR3: CASSFSVSYEQYF
D: NA; J: TRBJ2-3; size: many; V: TRBV28; DNA: TGTGCCAGCAGTTTCGGCAGGGAGGGGGAAACAGATACGCAGTATTTT; CDR3: CASSFGREGETDTQYF
D: NA; J: TRBJ2-7; size: NA; V: TRBV28; DNA: TGTGCCAGCAGTCCCCCCGGGGCAGTCTCCTACGAGCAGTACTTC; CDR3: CASSPPGAVSYEQYF
D: NA; J: TRBJ2-3; size: NA; V: TRBV20-1; DNA: TGCAGTGCTAGGGCCCCGGGGGGCCAGCCAGATACGCAGTATTTT; CDR3: CSARAPGGQPDTQYF
D: NA; J: TRBJ2-6; size: few; V: TRBV20-1; DNA: TGCAGTGCTAGAGACGACGGGTTCTCATGGTCTGGGGCCAACGTCCTGACTTTC; CDR3: CSARDDGFSWSGANVLTF
D: TRBD1; J: TRBJ2-2; size: many; V: TRBV29-1; DNA: TGCAGCGTTGAAGATCAGGGGACAGGGGTTGTCACCGGGGAGCTGTTTTTT; CDR3: CSVEDQGTGVVTGELFF
D: TRBD1; J: TRBJ2-7; size: once; V: TRBV28; DNA: TGTGCCACCGAGGACAGGGGAAACGAGCAGTACTTC; CDR3: CATEDRGNEQYF
D: TRBD1; J: TRBJ2-7; size: many; V: TRBV12-3/TRBV12-4; DNA: TGTGCCAGCAGGGGGGACAGGGACGAGCAGTACTTC; CDR3: CASRGDRDEQYF
D: NA; J: TRBJ1-5; size: many; V: TRBV6-2/TRBV6-3; DNA: TGTGCGAGCGTCTGGGACGTCAATCAGCCCCAGCATTTT; CDR3: CASVWDVNQPQHF
D: NA; J: TRBJ2-4; size: many; V: TRBV7-2; DNA: TGTGCCAGCAGCTCAAACCCCCTGGTCCCGGGAGCGCACATTCAGTACTTC; CDR3: CASSSNPLVPGAHIQYF
D: NA; J: TRBJ2-5; size: many; V: TRBV20-1; DNA: TGCAGTGCACTTACGGGACTCGATTTAAGGACCCAGTACTTC; CDR3: CSALTGLDLRTQYF
D: TRBD2; J: TRBJ2-2; size: many; V: TRBV6-1; DNA: TGTGCCAGCGGGGGGGTCGCGAACACCGGGGAGCTGTTTTTT; CDR3: CASGGVANTGELFF
D: NA; J: TRBJ2-1; size: many; V: TRBV15; DNA: TGTGCCACCAATAGGGGGGGGGCCTCCAATGAGCAGTTCTTC; CDR3: CATNRGGASNEQFF
D: NA; J: TRBJ1-1; size: NA; V: TRBV25-1; DNA: TGTGCCAGCAGTGAGTTCGGGGGATTAACTGAAGCTTTCTTT; CDR3: CASSEFGGLTEAFF
D: NA; J: TRBJ2-6; size: many; V: TRBV7-9; DNA: TGTGCCAGCAGCCAAGGACAGCCTGCCTCTGGGGCCAACGTCCTGACTTTC; CDR3: CASSQGQPASGANVLTF
D: TRBD2; J: TRBJ2-7; size: few; V: TRBV12-3/TRBV12-4; DNA: TGTGCCAGCAGTTTCCGGACTAGCGGGGGCTCCTACGAGCAGTACTTC; CDR3: CASSFRTSGGSYEQYF
D: TRBD1; J: TRBJ2-2; size: many; V: TRBV5-1; DNA: TGCGCCAGCAGCCGGGACAGCTTTTACACCGGGGAGCTGTTTTTT; CDR3: CASSRDSFYTGELFF
D: NA; J: TRBJ1-5; size: NA; V: TRBV7-8; DNA: TGTGCCAGCAGCTTAAGGCGCAGGGTAATGGGCAATCAGCCCCAGCATTTT; CDR3: CASSLRRRVMGNQPQHF
D: TRBD1; J: TRBJ2-6; size: many; V: TRBV5-4; DNA: TGTGCCAGCAGCCGGACAGGGTCTGGGGCCAACGTCCTGACTTTC; CDR3: CASSRTGSGANVLTF
D: NA; J: TRBJ1-5; size: many; V: TRBV12-3/TRBV12-4; DNA: TGTGCCAGCACCACAGGGTTGGGCAATCAGCCCCAGCATTTT; CDR3: CASTTGLGNQPQHF
D: TRBD2; J: TRBJ2-1; size: few; V: TRBV7-3; DNA: TGTGCCAGCAGCTTAAAATTGGCTCTAGCGGGGGGGCCCAATGAGCAGTTCTTC; CDR3: CASSLKLALAGGPNEQFF
D: TRBD2; J: TRBJ2-5; size: many; V: TRBV5-1; DNA: TGCGCCAGCCAACTAGCGGGAGGGGAAGAGACCCAGTACTTC; CDR3: CASQLAGGEETQYF
D: TRBD1; J: TRBJ1-2; size: many; V: TRBV16; DNA: TGTGCCAGCAGCCATCCTTCGACAGGGCACTATGGCTACACCTTC; CDR3: CASSHPSTGHYGYTF
D: TRBD2; J: TRBJ2-5; size: many; V: TRBV11-2; DNA: TGTGCCAGCAGCTTAGTTCGGTGGGCTAGCGGGGTCCAAGAGACCCAGTACTTC; CDR3: CASSLVRWASGVQETQYF
D: TRBD2; J: TRBJ2-7; size: many; V: TRBV5-1; DNA: TGCGCCAGCAGCTCGCGGGGGGACCACGAGCAGTACTTC; CDR3: CASSSRGDHEQYF
D: NA; J: TRBJ2-3; size: NA; V: TRBV6-5; DNA: TGTGCCAGCAGTTACTCTGGACATTTCACAGATACGCAGTATTTT; CDR3: CASSYSGHFTDTQYF
D: NA; J: TRBJ1-6; size: many; V: TRBV6-5; DNA: TGTGCCAGCAGTCACCTACAGGGTTCACCCCTCCACTTT; CDR3: CASSHLQGSPLHF
D: NA; J: TRBJ2-7; size: many; V: TRBV12-3/TRBV12-4; DNA: TGTGCCAGCAGTAAGGGACTCTCCTACGAGCAGTACTTC; CDR3: CASSKGLSYEQYF
D: NA; J: TRBJ1-2; size: many; V: TRBV3-1; DNA: TGTGCCAGCAGCCAGCCGGGACTGCCTGGCTACACCTTC; CDR3: CASSQPGLPGYTF
D: NA; J: TRBJ2-1; size: many; V: TRBV7-2; DNA: TGTGCCAGCAGCTTATCGCGGGGTCCCTACAATGAGCAGTTCTTC; CDR3: CASSLSRGPYNEQFF